The 2 T cell receptor beta chains below were found in one sample sequenced in a study of T cell responses to AZD1222 COVID-19 vaccine. Repertoires were generated with immunoSEQ multiplex PCR, while TCRdb's copy carries only in-frame clones and drops some. Of 100,000 to 150,000 clones listed, 84% are singletons. The sequences come from peripheral blood, collected 28 days after the second AZD1222 dose. These receptors originate from an adult who received the AZD1222 COVID-19 vaccine.

This clone was detected only a few times. The V and J genes are TRBV5-4 and TRBJ2-7; D is ambiguous. The V end was cut by 0 bases, the J end by 3 bases, with 1 base between. Germline V CDR1 and CDR2: SGHNT, YYREEE (reference sequence). This CDR3 spans 11 amino acids. CDR3 nucleotide sequence: TGTGCCAGCAGCTTGGACTACGAGCAGTACTTC. Its protein is CASSLDYEQYF.

The genes are TRBV4-3 and TRBJ2-2; TRBD1 matches at 10 bases. Germline values: CDR1 LGHNA, CDR2 YSLEER. This CDR3 contains 15 residues. The V and J ends lost 0 bases and 9 bases, in that order; junction bases with no gene match: 4. CDR3 residues: CASSQEGQGSRELFF. CDR3 in DNA: TGCGCCAGCAGCCAAGAGGGACAGGGGAGCAGGGAGCTGTTTTTT.